This entry is about one T cell receptor (beta chain). Its target is not known. After removal of 6 bases from V and 0 bases from J, the junction contained 5 bases not matched to a gene. CDR1 MDHEN and CDR2 SYDVKM come from the germline V gene. The CDR3 runs 16 residues. Positively selected for CCR7, the CD45RO-negative cells used as naive CD8 cells excluded terminally differentiated effector memory CD45RA+ cells. Recent acute infections and vaccinations were absent in the healthy HIV-negative adult donors. All of the donors resided in Nashville, Tennessee, and each was a Caucasian adult. This specimen comes from a study of shared clonotypes between healthy human individuals. Overall study results and limits: Non-shared clonotypes were found to have lower generation probabilities than the clonotypes that were shared by all four of the sorted-subset donors. The study found roughly 5% of naive CD4 clonotypes shared across a handful of donors.

TCRdb's copy holds only in-frame clones and misses some; the assay was immunoSEQ multiplex PCR. The sample lists 1.5 million to 2.5 million clones, around 96% occurring once. The rearrangement joins TRBV28 to TRBJ2-1; 10 bases agree with TRBD2. The source is a man younger than 35 in good health. The sequencing sample was made of naive CD8+ T cells sorted from blood. As DNA, the CDR3 is TGTGCCAGCAGGGAAGCGGGGGGGCCCTCCTACAATGAGCAGTTCTTC. Protein product: CASREAGGPSYNEQFF.